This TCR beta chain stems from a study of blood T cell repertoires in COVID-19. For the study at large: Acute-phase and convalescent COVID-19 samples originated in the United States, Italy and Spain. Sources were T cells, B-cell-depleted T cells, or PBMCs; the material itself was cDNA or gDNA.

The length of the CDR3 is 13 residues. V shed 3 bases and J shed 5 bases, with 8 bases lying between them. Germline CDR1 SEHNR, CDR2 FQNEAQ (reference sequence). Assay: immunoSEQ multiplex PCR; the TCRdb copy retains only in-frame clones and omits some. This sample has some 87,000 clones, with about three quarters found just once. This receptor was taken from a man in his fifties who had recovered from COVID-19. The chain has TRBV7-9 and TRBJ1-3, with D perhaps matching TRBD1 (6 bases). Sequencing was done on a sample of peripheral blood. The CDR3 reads CASSLTGRNTIYF. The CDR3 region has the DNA TGTGCCAGCAGCTTGACAGGCAGAAACACCATATATTTT.